These T cell receptor beta chains were read from a single sample in a study of blood T cell repertoires in COVID-19. Using immunoSEQ multiplex PCR, the repertoire was profiled, and TCRdb retains in-frame clones only, with some absent. Here the sample spans nearly 250,000 clones, roughly 85% being singletons. Sequences were obtained from PBMCs or T cells enriched from blood (not recorded which). These receptors were collected from a woman aged 45-65 years with acute COVID-19. Each CDR3 is given with its conserved first and last residue. Fields, in order: CDR3 length, D gene, clone size, J gene, V gene, CDR3 DNA, CDR3 protein. A D gene is named only where the DNA matches it firmly. Rows may omit the clone size; those that give it use once, few, many or a size class.

>15|.|once|TRBJ1-2|TRBV10-3
TGTGCCATCAGTGAGTCGATAGGACAGACCTATGGCTACACCTTC
CAISESIGQTYGYTF
>16|.|.|TRBJ2-7|TRBV13
TGTGCCAGCAGCCCCCCGGGGGTGTTTAGCTCCTACGAGCAGTACTTC
CASSPPGVFSSYEQYF
>17|TRBD2|.|TRBJ2-3|TRBV10-3
TGTGCCATCAGCCAATCAAAGCTAGCGGGGGGCACAGATACGCAGTATTTT
CAISQSKLAGGTDTQYF
>16|TRBD2|.|TRBJ2-1|TRBV5-1
TGCGCCAGCAGCCCTGTGGTGGTCGGGGGGGCTAATGAGCAGTTCTTC
CASSPVVVGGANEQFF
>15|.|.|TRBJ1-4|TRBV29-1
TGCAGCGCTGGCCGGGGCGGGGCTGATAATGAAAAACTGTTTTTT
CSAGRGGADNEKLFF
>15|.|.|TRBJ1-5|TRBV11-2
TGTGCCAGCAGCTTAGCAGGGGCGAGCAATCAGCCCCAGCATTTT
CASSLAGASNQPQHF
>14|.|.|TRBJ1-1|TRBV3-1/TRBV3-2
TGTGCCAGCAGCCAAGAGGGCAGCAGAATTGAAGCTTTCTTT
CASSQEGSRIEAFF
>15|.|.|TRBJ1-2|TRBV4-2
TGTGCCAGCAGCCAAGATACAGATAAAAACTATGGCTACACCTTC
CASSQDTDKNYGYTF
>16|TRBD1|once|TRBJ1-1|TRBV5-4
TGTGCCAGCAGTCATCATCCCGGGACAGCTGACACTGAAGCTTTCTTT
CASSHHPGTADTEAFF
>14|.|.|TRBJ2-1|TRBV5-6
TGTGCCAGCAGACCAGGCTACTCCTACAATGAGCAGTTCTTC
CASRPGYSYNEQFF
>15|.|.|TRBJ1-4|TRBV15
TGTGCCACCAGCAGAGATCTGAGGGGGAAGGAAAAACTGTTTTTT
CATSRDLRGKEKLFF
>13|.|.|TRBJ1-2|TRBV15
TGTGCCACCACGGAGGCCCCGTTCGATGGCTACACCTTC
CATTEAPFDGYTF
>18|TRBD2|many|TRBJ2-5|TRBV19
TGTGCCAGTAGCAACCGACTAGCGGGGGGGAGTCTTAGTGAGACCCAGTACTTC
CASSNRLAGGSLSETQYF
>15|.|.|TRBJ1-1|TRBV6-5
TGTGCCAGCAGCATCACAGGGCTGATGAACACTGAAGCTTTCTTT
CASSITGLMNTEAFF
>14|.|.|TRBJ2-2|TRBV9
TGTGCCAGCAGCGTAGCTAGCCAGACCGGGGAGCTGTTTTTT
CASSVASQTGELFF
>13|.|.|TRBJ1-4|TRBV18
TGTGCCAGCTCACGGGCAGGGGATGAAAAACTGTTTTTT
CASSRAGDEKLFF
>15|TRBD2|.|TRBJ2-7|TRBV13
TGTGCCAGCAGCTCTAGCGGGGGGGAACCCTACGAGCAGTACTTC
CASSSSGGEPYEQYF
>14|.|few|TRBJ1-1|TRBV9
TGTGCCAGCAGCGTAGCGGGGAGTGGCACTGAAGCTTTCTTT
CASSVAGSGTEAFF
>15|TRBD1|.|TRBJ1-1|TRBV4-3
TGCGCCAGCAGCTATCGAAGGACAGGGAACACTGAAGCTTTCTTT
CASSYRRTGNTEAFF
>15|.|.|TRBJ1-1|TRBV19
TGTGCCAGTAGTAGTTGGGGCGCCGGGAACACTGAAGCTTTCTTT
CASSSWGAGNTEAFF
>14|.|.|TRBJ1-2|TRBV7-2
TGTGCCAGCAGCTTAACAGGCTTTAACTATGGCTACACCTTC
CASSLTGFNYGYTF
>14|.|.|TRBJ2-2|TRBV19
TGTGCCAGTAGTATGGGAGGAGGTTCCGGGGAGCTGTTTTTT
CASSMGGGSGELFF
>16|TRBD2|.|TRBJ2-5|TRBV5-4
TGTGCCAGCAGCGCCGGGACTAGCGGGTGGCAAGAGACCCAGTACTTC
CASSAGTSGWQETQYF